These T cell receptor beta chains were read from a single sample in a study of OX40 agonist ivuxolimab in advanced cancers. Assay: immunoSEQ multiplex PCR; the TCRdb copy retains only in-frame clones and omits some. Altogether 100,000 to 150,000 clones are present, approximately 90% being singletons, with the ten largest covering 0.65% to 0.9%. Sequencing used CD4+ or CD8+ T cells sorted from blood, obtained in a trial of the OX40 agonist ivuxolimab. The receptor source for this set is an adult with an advanced solid tumor such as melanoma, head and neck, liver or kidney cancer. Each CDR3 is given with its conserved first and last residue. D genes are given only for firm matches. Clone size, where shown, is once, few, many, or a class for clones that have expanded.

CDR3nt	CDR3aa	v_gene	d_gene	abundance	j_gene
TGTGCCAGCAAACCAGGGCCAAATGAAAAACTGTTTTTT	CASKPGPNEKLFF	TRBV27	-	-	TRBJ1-4
TGTGCCAGTCGGGACATTCTCTATGAGCAGTTCTTC	CASRDILYEQFF	TRBV19	-	few	TRBJ2-1
TGCGCCAGCAGTGAGACAGGGGGACCCTACAATGAGCAGTTCTTC	CASSETGGPYNEQFF	TRBV10-1	TRBD1	-	TRBJ2-1
TGTGCCTCGGGTAACGCATATAGCAATCAGCCCCAGCATTTT	CASGNAYSNQPQHF	TRBV27	-	-	TRBJ1-5
TGTGCCAGTAGTACCCGCGGGGATACGCAGTATTTT	CASSTRGDTQYF	TRBV19	-	-	TRBJ2-3
TGTGCCAGCAGCTTAACGTTGTCTTCGAGCACAGATACGCAGTATTTT	CASSLTLSSSTDTQYF	TRBV11-2	-	once	TRBJ2-3
TGCGCCAGCAGCTCCTCCCCGGACACTTACAATGAGCAGTTCTTC	CASSSSPDTYNEQFF	TRBV5-1	-	-	TRBJ2-1
TGTGCCAGCAGCCAGACGGGGGGCCATCAGCCCCAGCATTTT	CASSQTGGHQPQHF	TRBV28	-	-	TRBJ1-5
TGTGCCAGCAGCTTATCAAATAGCCGGTTCTTC	CASSLSNSRFF	TRBV7-8	-	-	TRBJ2-1
TGCGCCAGCAGCTTGGATATGGGACAGTACTCCTATGGCTACACCTTC	CASSLDMGQYSYGYTF	TRBV5-1	TRBD1	-	TRBJ1-2
TGTGCCAGTAGGGCGAGGGCTAGCGGGACGTACACAGATACGCAGTATTTT	CASRARASGTYTDTQYF	TRBV19	TRBD2	-	TRBJ2-3
TGTGCCAGCTCACCACGCGGGCGAGACACTGAAGCTTTCTTT	CASSPRGRDTEAFF	TRBV18	-	-	TRBJ1-1
TGTGCCAGCAGCTTAGGAGGGGAAGAGCAGTACTTC	CASSLGGEEQYF	TRBV11-2	-	-	TRBJ2-7
TGTGCCAGCTCACCAATCACCCCAGAGAACACTGAAGCTTTCTTT	CASSPITPENTEAFF	TRBV18	-	-	TRBJ1-1
TGTGCCAGTAGCTTAGCGGGAGTAGGGAGAGAGACCCAGTACTTC	CASSLAGVGRETQYF	TRBV19	TRBD2	-	TRBJ2-5
TGTGCCAGTAGTGGATTCGGCGGCTACAATGAGCAGTTCTTC	CASSGFGGYNEQFF	TRBV19	-	-	TRBJ2-1
TGTGCCAGCAGCCAACTGGCGCAAGAGACCCAGTACTTC	CASSQLAQETQYF	TRBV16	-	-	TRBJ2-5
TGTGCCAGCAGCGACCGTGGGGAAAAACTGTTTTTT	CASSDRGEKLFF	TRBV2	-	-	TRBJ1-4
TGTGCCAGTAAACTCCCCGCAGGGTTGTCTTTCTTT	CASKLPAGLSFF	TRBV19	-	once	TRBJ1-1
TGTGCCAGTACCCCATCCGACAGTAGGGGATACTATGGCTACACCTTC	CASTPSDSRGYYGYTF	TRBV19	-	-	TRBJ1-2
TGTGCCAGCAGGACTAGCGGGGCCAATGAGCAGTTCTTC	CASRTSGANEQFF	TRBV27	TRBD2	-	TRBJ2-1
TGTGCCAGCTCACCCCCTAGCGGGAGGGCCACCGCGTACGAGCAGTACTTC	CASSPPSGRATAYEQYF	TRBV18	TRBD2	-	TRBJ2-7
TGCAGCGTTGGGGCAGGAGGATACACCGGGGAGCTGTTTTTT	CSVGAGGYTGELFF	TRBV29-1	-	-	TRBJ2-2
TGCGCCAGCAGCTTGTATTGGGACAGCTACGAGCAGTACTTC	CASSLYWDSYEQYF	TRBV5-1	TRBD1	-	TRBJ2-7
TGTGCCAGCAGCCAAGATTTTTCTGAAGCTTTCTTT	CASSQDFSEAFF	TRBV14	-	-	TRBJ1-1
TGTGCCAGCAGTTTAGGGGGTAGCAACAATGAGCAGTTCTTC	CASSLGGSNNEQFF	TRBV28	-	-	TRBJ2-1
TGTGCCAGCAGCCCGATAGCGAGCACAGATACGCAGTATTTT	CASSPIASTDTQYF	TRBV7-3	-	-	TRBJ2-3
TGTGCCAGCACCCGGTTTATAGGGGGCACTGAAGCTTTCTTT	CASTRFIGGTEAFF	TRBV28	-	-	TRBJ1-1
TGTGCCAGCAGCTTGGACTCACTCAATCAGCCCCAGCATTTT	CASSLDSLNQPQHF	TRBV7-9	-	-	TRBJ1-5
TGTGCCAGCAGCTCTATGGGAGTTGGGACTGAAGCTTTCTTT	CASSSMGVGTEAFF	TRBV7-9	-	-	TRBJ1-1
TGTGCCAGCAGTCGGGTGGGCACAGATACGCAGTATTTT	CASSRVGTDTQYF	TRBV9	-	-	TRBJ2-3